Only a few counts were recorded for the clone carrying this T cell receptor beta chain. The antigen is unknown. The CDR3 is made up of 13 amino acids. Losses at the gene ends were 8 bases for V and 3 bases for J; bases not matched to a gene: 4. Germline loops: CDR1 MNHEY, CDR2 SVGEGT. Notes on the study in general: Tumor memory CD4+ T cell TCR gene usage clustered with blood and lymph node memory CD4+ cells and lymph node naive CD4+ cells. Tumor-infiltrating Treg TCR alpha and beta sequences overlapped most with tumor naive CD4+ T cells, then blood naive.

One entry per CDR3 protein, called by TCRdb with MiXCR from the 5' RACE reads. The repertoire has approximately 40,000 distinct CDR3 sequences, 15% to 20% of them found once; the top ten carry about 2.8%. The V and J genes are TRBV6-2 or TRBV6-3 and TRBJ2-7; 10 bases are shared with TRBD2. The sample was naive CD4+ T cells sorted from a lymph node. Subset denoted: naive CD4+ T cells, CD4+CD45RA+CD25-. The receptor was derived from a female donor with breast cancer. The CDR3 DNA follows: TGTGCCAGCCAGCGGGGGGGCTTCTACGAGCAGTACTTC. Its translation is CASQRGGFYEQYF.